Listed below are T cell receptor beta chains from one sample, sequenced in a study of PD-L1 blockade in urothelial cancer. Method: immunoSEQ multiplex PCR; TCRdb's copy keeps in-frame clones and lacks some. The sample consists of about 16,000 clones, roughly 90% of them appearing once. Source: PBMCs, taken around atezolizumab (anti-PD-L1) treatment. The receptors were sampled from a man between 65 and 80 years old with urothelial cancer. CDR3s include the opening cysteine and the closing phenylalanine or tryptophan. A D gene is named only where the DNA matches it firmly. Only part of the rows carry a size: once, few, many, or a class if the clone is expanded.

CDR3 | DNA | V | size | D | J | length
CASSLTVNQPQHF | TGCGCCAGCAGCTTGACAGTGAATCAGCCCCAGCATTTT | TRBV5-1 | NA | NA | TRBJ1-5 | 13
CASSLAGGANFYEQFF | TGTGCCAGCAGCTTGGCCGGGGGGGCCAACTTCTATGAGCAGTTCTTC | TRBV5-4 | NA | TRBD2 | TRBJ2-1 | 16
CATSRAVLVLQGRRSPLHF | TGTGCCACCAGCAGAGCGGTCCTCGTGCTACAGGGTAGGAGATCACCCCTCCACTTT | TRBV15 | NA | NA | TRBJ1-6 | 19
CSAGAGARSTGGYTF | TGCAGCGCAGGAGCGGGGGCGAGGTCTACTGGGGGCTACACCTTC | TRBV29-1 | NA | NA | TRBJ1-2 | 15
CASSGTGVDEKLFF | TGCGCCAGCAGCGGGACAGGGGTGGATGAAAAACTGTTTTTT | TRBV4-1 | few | TRBD1 | TRBJ1-4 | 14
CASSMGHRQETQYF | TGTGCCAGCAGCATGGGACACCGCCAGGAGACCCAGTACTTC | TRBV7-9 | NA | NA | TRBJ2-5 | 14
CASSVGTGSPQHF | TGCGCCAGCAGTGTAGGGACAGGTTCGCCCCAGCATTTT | TRBV10-1 | NA | TRBD1 | TRBJ1-5 | 13
CASSGSRQFGNEQFF | TGTGCCAGCAGTGGAAGCAGACAGTTCGGGAATGAGCAGTTCTTC | TRBV25-1 | NA | NA | TRBJ2-1 | 15
CASSRVRGGTEAFF | TGCGCCAGCAGCCGGGTACGGGGTGGCACTGAAGCTTTCTTT | TRBV5-1 | NA | NA | TRBJ1-1 | 14
CASSGTGATDTQYF | TGTGCCAGCAGTGGGACAGGGGCCACAGATACGCAGTATTTT | TRBV6-6 | NA | TRBD1 | TRBJ2-3 | 14
CASGLVRVTGAGNTEAFF | TGTGCTAGTGGTTTGGTACGGGTGACAGGGGCCGGGAACACTGAAGCTTTCTTT | TRBV12-5 | NA | TRBD1 | TRBJ1-1 | 18
CASRLAQRTGPSYEQYF | TGTGCAAGTCGCTTAGCGCAGAGGACAGGCCCTTCCTACGAGCAGTACTTC | TRBV12-2 | NA | NA | TRBJ2-7 | 17
CASSSMTGGSYNSPLHF | TGTGCCAGCAGCTCCATGACAGGGGGGTCCTATAATTCACCCCTCCACTTT | TRBV5-4 | NA | TRBD1 | TRBJ1-6 | 17
CASSYEPVRQPQHF | TGTGCCAGCAGTTACGAGCCAGTGAGGCAGCCCCAGCATTTT | TRBV6-6 | NA | NA | TRBJ1-5 | 14
CASSPPSFEVLNTEAFF | TGTGCCAGCAGCCCCCCTTCCTTTGAGGTATTGAACACTGAAGCTTTCTTT | TRBV7-8 | NA | NA | TRBJ1-1 | 17
CASSAGGLGYTF | TGTGCCAGCAGTGCAGGGGGCTTGGGCTACACCTTC | TRBV6-4 | NA | TRBD1 | TRBJ1-2 | 12
CASSLHGEGREQYF | TGTGCCAGCAGCCTCCACGGGGAGGGGCGTGAGCAGTACTTC | TRBV25-1 | NA | TRBD2 | TRBJ2-7 | 14
CASRRQAGVADTQYF | TGTGCCAGTCGTAGACAGGCGGGTGTGGCAGATACGCAGTATTTT | TRBV19 | NA | NA | TRBJ2-3 | 15
CASSEYAGSYEQYF | TGTGCCAGCAGTGAATATGCGGGAAGCTACGAGCAGTACTTC | TRBV6-1 | once | NA | TRBJ2-7 | 14
CASRDPGGAGYGYTF | TGTGCCAGCAGAGATCCGGGGGGGGCGGGCTATGGCTACACCTTC | TRBV7-9 | NA | NA | TRBJ1-2 | 15
CASAASGGNEQFF | TGCGCCAGCGCGGCTAGCGGGGGTAATGAGCAGTTCTTC | TRBV5-1 | NA | TRBD2 | TRBJ2-1 | 13
CASRGRHNSPLHF | TGTGCCAGCAGGGGGAGACATAATTCACCCCTCCACTTT | TRBV25-1 | NA | NA | TRBJ1-6 | 13
CASSKGSGGPDTQYF | TGTGCCAGCAGCAAAGGCAGCGGGGGCCCAGATACGCAGTATTTT | TRBV5-5 | NA | TRBD2 | TRBJ2-3 | 15
CASSTTGGNYNEQFF | TGTGCCAGTAGTACGACAGGGGGCAACTACAATGAGCAGTTCTTC | TRBV19 | NA | TRBD1 | TRBJ2-1 | 15
CASSPPARGVAKNIQYF | TGTGCCAGCAGCCCCCCTGCCCGGGGTGTAGCCAAAAACATTCAGTACTTC | TRBV11-2 | NA | NA | TRBJ2-4 | 17
CSAAAGIRDTF | TGCAGTGCCGCTGCTGGGATCAGGGACACCTTC | TRBV20-1 | NA | NA | TRBJ1-2 | 11